These T cell receptor beta chains were read from a single sample in a study of T cell changes during pregnancy in multiple sclerosis. This table comes from immunoSEQ multiplex PCR, and its TCRdb copy is limited to in-frame clones, with some not included. The sample includes approximately 87,000 clones, 80% to 95% of them seen just once. The sequencing used CD4+ T cells from peripheral blood mononuclear cells, collected in the second trimester of pregnancy. These receptor sequences come from a female donor with multiple sclerosis, enrolled in a pregnancy study. Each CDR3 is given with its conserved first and last residue. Fields, in order: D gene, J gene, V gene, clone size, CDR3 DNA, CDR3 protein. A D gene is named only where the DNA matches it firmly. A row's size may be missing; if present it is once, few, many or a size class.

d_call: TRBD2
j_call: TRBJ2-7
v_call: TRBV5-4
clone_size: NA
cdr3_nt: TGTGCCAGCAGCTCGGGACTAGCGGGAGACGAGCAGTACTTC
cdr3_aa: CASSSGLAGDEQYF

d_call: TRBD2
j_call: TRBJ2-7
v_call: TRBV15
clone_size: NA
cdr3_nt: TGTGCCACCAGCAGGAGGGGACTAGCGGGGGAGCAGTACTTC
cdr3_aa: CATSRRGLAGEQYF

d_call: TRBD1
j_call: TRBJ2-1
v_call: TRBV6-1
clone_size: NA
cdr3_nt: TGTGCCAGCAGTGGACCGGGACAGGTTCACAATGAGCAGTTCTTC
cdr3_aa: CASSGPGQVHNEQFF

d_call: TRBD1
j_call: TRBJ1-6
v_call: TRBV5-8
clone_size: few
cdr3_nt: TGTGCCAGCAGCTTGGGGGCCTCCGGGACAGGGAGCTCACCCCTCCACTTT
cdr3_aa: CASSLGASGTGSSPLHF

d_call: TRBD2
j_call: TRBJ2-1
v_call: TRBV15
clone_size: NA
cdr3_nt: TGTGCCACCAACGTGAGGCGGGGGGGCCAGGATGAGCAGTTCTTC
cdr3_aa: CATNVRRGGQDEQFF

d_call: NA
j_call: TRBJ1-2
v_call: TRBV28
clone_size: NA
cdr3_nt: TGTGCCAGCAGTTTAACCGACAGAAAGGGGGGCTACACCTTC
cdr3_aa: CASSLTDRKGGYTF

d_call: TRBD1
j_call: TRBJ2-7
v_call: TRBV7-2
clone_size: NA
cdr3_nt: TGTGCCAGCAGCTTCCGGGACAGCTACGAGCAGTACTTC
cdr3_aa: CASSFRDSYEQYF

d_call: TRBD2
j_call: TRBJ2-1
v_call: TRBV5-1
clone_size: NA
cdr3_nt: TGCGCCAGCAGCTTCAGCCTAGCGGGAGGAGGTAATGAGCAGTTCTTC
cdr3_aa: CASSFSLAGGGNEQFF

d_call: NA
j_call: TRBJ2-1
v_call: TRBV7-2
clone_size: NA
cdr3_nt: TGTGCCAGCAGTCAGGGTACCAATGAGCAGTTCTTC
cdr3_aa: CASSQGTNEQFF

d_call: NA
j_call: TRBJ1-2
v_call: TRBV19
clone_size: NA
cdr3_nt: TGTGCCAGTAGTACTCGTAACCCCAGGGATGTTCGTTATGGCTACACCTTC
cdr3_aa: CASSTRNPRDVRYGYTF

d_call: TRBD2
j_call: TRBJ2-1
v_call: TRBV11-2
clone_size: NA
cdr3_nt: TGTGCCAGCAGCTTAAAAGCGGGAGGATATTACAATGAGCAGTTCTTC
cdr3_aa: CASSLKAGGYYNEQFF

d_call: TRBD2
j_call: TRBJ2-2
v_call: TRBV18
clone_size: NA
cdr3_nt: TGTGCCAGCTCACCCTATCCTAGCGGGATAGGTACCGGGGAGCTGTTTTTT
cdr3_aa: CASSPYPSGIGTGELFF

d_call: NA
j_call: TRBJ2-6
v_call: TRBV9
clone_size: NA
cdr3_nt: TGTGCCAGCAGCCCCTACGCCCGCTCTGGGGCCAACGTCCTGACTTTC
cdr3_aa: CASSPYARSGANVLTF

d_call: TRBD2
j_call: TRBJ2-1
v_call: TRBV28
clone_size: NA
cdr3_nt: TGTGCCAGCAGCGTTAGCGGGAGTCCATACAATGAGCAGTTCTTC
cdr3_aa: CASSVSGSPYNEQFF

d_call: TRBD1
j_call: TRBJ1-4
v_call: TRBV6-6
clone_size: NA
cdr3_nt: TGTGCCAGCAGTTTATACACAGGGGGCCAGGAAAAACTGTTTTTT
cdr3_aa: CASSLYTGGQEKLFF

d_call: TRBD2
j_call: TRBJ2-1
v_call: TRBV11-2
clone_size: NA
cdr3_nt: TGTGCCAGCAGCTCTGGACTAGCGGGGGGGATTAGCTCCTACAATGAGCAGTTCTTC
cdr3_aa: CASSSGLAGGISSYNEQFF

d_call: NA
j_call: TRBJ2-1
v_call: TRBV27
clone_size: NA
cdr3_nt: TGTGCCAGCAGTCCAGTGGGGGCCGATGAGCAGTTCTTC
cdr3_aa: CASSPVGADEQFF

d_call: TRBD1
j_call: TRBJ1-1
v_call: TRBV6-5
clone_size: NA
cdr3_nt: TGTGCCAGCAGACCCAGGGGGCGGGACACTGAAGCTTTCTTT
cdr3_aa: CASRPRGRDTEAFF

d_call: NA
j_call: TRBJ1-2
v_call: TRBV7-9
clone_size: NA
cdr3_nt: TGTGCCAGCAGCCCCCAGGCGGGGGGAAACTATGGCTACACCTTC
cdr3_aa: CASSPQAGGNYGYTF

d_call: NA
j_call: TRBJ1-1
v_call: TRBV18
clone_size: NA
cdr3_nt: TGTGCCAGCTCACCACAGGGGTTTGGTGAAGCTTTCTTT
cdr3_aa: CASSPQGFGEAFF

d_call: TRBD2
j_call: TRBJ2-7
v_call: TRBV6-6
clone_size: NA
cdr3_nt: TGTGCCAGCAGTACAGGACTAGCGGATTCGCAGTACTTC
cdr3_aa: CASSTGLADSQYF

d_call: TRBD2
j_call: TRBJ2-3
v_call: TRBV9
clone_size: NA
cdr3_nt: TGTGCCAGCAGCGTAACTAGCGCCAGCACAGATACGCAGTATTTT
cdr3_aa: CASSVTSASTDTQYF

d_call: NA
j_call: TRBJ1-4
v_call: TRBV4-3
clone_size: NA
cdr3_nt: TGCGCCAGCAGCCAAGATGGCCGGAGAAAGGAAAAACTGTTTTTT
cdr3_aa: CASSQDGRRKEKLFF

d_call: NA
j_call: TRBJ2-3
v_call: TRBV7-6
clone_size: NA
cdr3_nt: TGTGCCAGCAGCCTAACGGGCACAGATACGCAGTATTTT
cdr3_aa: CASSLTGTDTQYF

d_call: NA
j_call: TRBJ1-3
v_call: TRBV19
clone_size: NA
cdr3_nt: TGTGCCAGTAGTATAGAAGGGGCGCGTGGAAACACCATATATTTT
cdr3_aa: CASSIEGARGNTIYF

d_call: TRBD1
j_call: TRBJ1-2
v_call: TRBV14
clone_size: once
cdr3_nt: TGTGCCAGCAGCCATAGACAGGGTTCTACAAGCTACACCTTC
cdr3_aa: CASSHRQGSTSYTF

d_call: TRBD2
j_call: TRBJ2-2
v_call: TRBV5-3
clone_size: NA
cdr3_nt: TGTGCCAGAAGGCCTCCGGGACTAGCGGAATCGAACACCGGGGAGCTGTTTTTT
cdr3_aa: CARRPPGLAESNTGELFF

d_call: TRBD1
j_call: TRBJ1-6
v_call: TRBV28
clone_size: NA
cdr3_nt: TGTGCCAGCAGTTTAGGGGGACAGGGCTCCTATAATTCACCCCTCCACTTT
cdr3_aa: CASSLGGQGSYNSPLHF

d_call: NA
j_call: TRBJ1-4
v_call: TRBV5-6
clone_size: NA
cdr3_nt: TGTGCCAGCAGCTTGGCAGGGAGGGGACCTAATGAAAAACTGTTTTTT
cdr3_aa: CASSLAGRGPNEKLFF

d_call: NA
j_call: TRBJ2-1
v_call: TRBV7-9
clone_size: NA
cdr3_nt: TGTGCCAGCACCCCTTTAAATGAGCAGTTCTTC
cdr3_aa: CASTPLNEQFF

d_call: TRBD1
j_call: TRBJ1-1
v_call: TRBV9
clone_size: NA
cdr3_nt: TGTGCCAGCAGCGTAGTAGGGGGCGAAGCTTTCTTT
cdr3_aa: CASSVVGGEAFF

d_call: NA
j_call: TRBJ1-1
v_call: TRBV7-8
clone_size: NA
cdr3_nt: TGTGCCAGCAGCTTAGAATCCCTGACAGGTGGGACTGAAGCTTTCTTT
cdr3_aa: CASSLESLTGGTEAFF

d_call: TRBD2
j_call: TRBJ2-1
v_call: TRBV4-1
clone_size: NA
cdr3_nt: TGCGCCAGCAGCCGCGGACTAGCGGGAGAGCAGTTCTTC
cdr3_aa: CASSRGLAGEQFF

d_call: TRBD1
j_call: TRBJ1-6
v_call: TRBV9
clone_size: NA
cdr3_nt: TGTGCCAGCAGTGGTAGAAGGGACAGGCCAAATTCACCCCTCCACTTT
cdr3_aa: CASSGRRDRPNSPLHF

d_call: TRBD2
j_call: TRBJ2-1
v_call: TRBV29-1
clone_size: few
cdr3_nt: TGCAGCGCCCAGACTAGCGGGGGTAGCCAGGAGCAGTTCTTC
cdr3_aa: CSAQTSGGSQEQFF

d_call: TRBD1
j_call: TRBJ2-7
v_call: TRBV5-4
clone_size: NA
cdr3_nt: TGTGCCAGCAGCCGGGACAGTTACGAGCAGTACTTC
cdr3_aa: CASSRDSYEQYF

d_call: NA
j_call: TRBJ2-3
v_call: TRBV7-9
clone_size: NA
cdr3_nt: TGTGCCAGCAGGGAGGGGGGGGAACTCACAGATACGCAGTATTTT
cdr3_aa: CASREGGELTDTQYF

d_call: TRBD2
j_call: TRBJ2-5
v_call: TRBV5-1
clone_size: once
cdr3_nt: TGCGCCAGCAGCTTGGCCCCGACTAGCGGGGGAACTCAACAGTACTTC
cdr3_aa: CASSLAPTSGGTQQYF

d_call: NA
j_call: TRBJ1-4
v_call: TRBV21-1
clone_size: NA
cdr3_nt: TGTGCCAGCAGCCCGGGACAGACAAATGAAAAACTGTTTTTT
cdr3_aa: CASSPGQTNEKLFF

d_call: NA
j_call: TRBJ1-3
v_call: TRBV18
clone_size: NA
cdr3_nt: TGTGCCAGCTCAACAAAGACAGGCCGACTCTCTGGAAACACCATATATTTT
cdr3_aa: CASSTKTGRLSGNTIYF

d_call: NA
j_call: TRBJ1-2
v_call: TRBV10-3
clone_size: NA
cdr3_nt: TGTGCCATCAGTGTCGAAGGGGCTGGCTACACCTTC
cdr3_aa: CAISVEGAGYTF

d_call: NA
j_call: TRBJ1-1
v_call: TRBV5-1
clone_size: once
cdr3_nt: TGCGCCAGCAGCTTTGGGGCGAACACTGAAGCTTTCTTT
cdr3_aa: CASSFGANTEAFF

d_call: TRBD1
j_call: TRBJ2-7
v_call: TRBV29-1
clone_size: once
cdr3_nt: TGCAGCGTAAGACAGGGGCAATCCTACGAGCAGTACTTC
cdr3_aa: CSVRQGQSYEQYF

d_call: NA
j_call: TRBJ1-4
v_call: TRBV19
clone_size: NA
cdr3_nt: TGTGCCAGTAGCACACAGGGTTGGGATGAAAAACTGTTTTTT
cdr3_aa: CASSTQGWDEKLFF

d_call: NA
j_call: TRBJ2-5
v_call: TRBV9
clone_size: NA
cdr3_nt: TGTGCCAGCAGCTTACGGGAATGGCCCCAGGAGACCCAGTACTTC
cdr3_aa: CASSLREWPQETQYF

d_call: TRBD1
j_call: TRBJ1-1
v_call: TRBV5-1
clone_size: NA
cdr3_nt: TGCGCCAGCAGCTTGGGGGACAGGGGTTTCACTGAAGCTTTCTTT
cdr3_aa: CASSLGDRGFTEAFF

d_call: NA
j_call: TRBJ2-7
v_call: TRBV10-3
clone_size: NA
cdr3_nt: TGTGCCACCGTCCGGAGTGGCTACGAGCAGTACTTC
cdr3_aa: CATVRSGYEQYF

d_call: NA
j_call: TRBJ1-2
v_call: TRBV30
clone_size: NA
cdr3_nt: TGTGCCTGGGGGCGACCTTATGGCTACACCTTC
cdr3_aa: CAWGRPYGYTF

d_call: NA
j_call: TRBJ1-3
v_call: TRBV7-6
clone_size: NA
cdr3_nt: TGTGCCAGCAGCCCGAGTGCGAGGAGCTCTGGAAACACCATATATTTT
cdr3_aa: CASSPSARSSGNTIYF

d_call: NA
j_call: TRBJ1-1
v_call: TRBV5-1
clone_size: few
cdr3_nt: TGCGCCAGCAGCTTGGAGGAGCACACTGAAGCTTTCTTT
cdr3_aa: CASSLEEHTEAFF

d_call: TRBD2
j_call: TRBJ2-7
v_call: TRBV23-1
clone_size: NA
cdr3_nt: TGCGCCAGCCCCCAGGGGCAGGGAAGGTCTAGCGGGAGAGGTGCCTACGAGCAGTACTTC
cdr3_aa: CASPQGQGRSSGRGAYEQYF

d_call: TRBD2
j_call: TRBJ2-2
v_call: TRBV9
clone_size: NA
cdr3_nt: TGTGCCAGCAGCTTATCTAGCGGGGTAAACACCGGGGAGCTGTTTTTT
cdr3_aa: CASSLSSGVNTGELFF

d_call: TRBD2
j_call: TRBJ2-1
v_call: TRBV4-1
clone_size: NA
cdr3_nt: TGCGCCAGCAGCCAAAACCTAGCGGGAGCCTACAATGAGCAGTTCTTC
cdr3_aa: CASSQNLAGAYNEQFF

d_call: TRBD2
j_call: TRBJ2-3
v_call: TRBV7-8
clone_size: NA
cdr3_nt: TGTGCCAGCAGCTTACTAGCGGGGGGGCAAGATACGCAGTATTTT
cdr3_aa: CASSLLAGGQDTQYF

d_call: TRBD1
j_call: TRBJ1-2
v_call: TRBV4-3
clone_size: NA
cdr3_nt: TGCGCCAGCAGCCAAGCTACCGCAGGGGGTGTCTATGGCTACACCTTC
cdr3_aa: CASSQATAGGVYGYTF

d_call: NA
j_call: TRBJ2-5
v_call: TRBV6-1
clone_size: NA
cdr3_nt: TGTGCCAGCAGTGGACAGCCACAAGAGACCCAGTACTTC
cdr3_aa: CASSGQPQETQYF

d_call: NA
j_call: TRBJ2-3
v_call: TRBV11-3
clone_size: NA
cdr3_nt: TGTGCCAGCAGCCCCGCAGTTAGCGATACGCAGTATTTT
cdr3_aa: CASSPAVSDTQYF

d_call: TRBD1
j_call: TRBJ2-4
v_call: TRBV6-5
clone_size: NA
cdr3_nt: TGTGCCAGCAGTTACTCGCGACAGGGCGCCAAAAACATTCAGTACTTC
cdr3_aa: CASSYSRQGAKNIQYF

d_call: NA
j_call: TRBJ2-7
v_call: TRBV2
clone_size: NA
cdr3_nt: TGTGCCAGCAAAACAGGCAGCTCCTACGAGCAGTACTTC
cdr3_aa: CASKTGSSYEQYF

d_call: TRBD2
j_call: TRBJ2-5
v_call: TRBV5-1
clone_size: once
cdr3_nt: TGCGCCAGCAGCTCACTAGCGGGAGGTACGGGAGAGACCCAGTACTTC
cdr3_aa: CASSSLAGGTGETQYF